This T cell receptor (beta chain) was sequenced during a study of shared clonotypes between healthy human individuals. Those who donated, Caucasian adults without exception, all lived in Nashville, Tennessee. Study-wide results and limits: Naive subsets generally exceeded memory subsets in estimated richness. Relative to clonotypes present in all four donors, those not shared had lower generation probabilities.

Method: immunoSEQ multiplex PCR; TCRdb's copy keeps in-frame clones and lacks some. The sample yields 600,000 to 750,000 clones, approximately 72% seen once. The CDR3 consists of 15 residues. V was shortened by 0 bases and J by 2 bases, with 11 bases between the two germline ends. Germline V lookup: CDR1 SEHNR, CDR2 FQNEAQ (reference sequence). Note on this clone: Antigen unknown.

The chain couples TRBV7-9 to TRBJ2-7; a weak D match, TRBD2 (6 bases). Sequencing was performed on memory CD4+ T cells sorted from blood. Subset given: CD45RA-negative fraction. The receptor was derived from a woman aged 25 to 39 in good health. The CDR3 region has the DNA TGTGCCAGCAGCTTAGCGGAGGGGAAGGCCTACGAGCAGTACTTC. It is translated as CASSLAEGKAYEQYF.